In its sample, the clone carrying this TCR beta chain was seen many times. Its matching antigen is unknown. These data belong to a study of molecular identifiers for immune sequencing clone quantification. Study-level background: RNA from 20,000 or 100,000 naive CD8 cells was split five ways in replicates, with four sequenced.

The CDR3 loop spans 13 amino acids. V lost 5 bases, J lost 5 bases, and 12 bases lay in between. CDR1 and CDR2 from the germline V gene are LNHDA and SQIVND (reference sequence). Libraries of naive CD8 cells were prepared from approximately 20,000 to 1,000,000 sorted cells using 10%, 30% or 50% RNA. For naive CD8 T cells, sorting used the CD8+CD4-CCR7+CD45RA+ phenotype. Overall study findings and caveats: Clonotypes surpassing 20 RNA copies contained over 97% of effector molecules, versus under 1% in naive cells.

Via MiXCR, TCRdb re-called the PCR reads, giving one row per CDR3 protein. The sample yields about half a million distinct CDR3 sequences, about 20% seen once. The sequence derives from a human donor in good health. Some libraries in this study had Jurkat cell RNA spiked in. Sequenced sample: naive CD8+ T cells from blood, with Jurkat cell RNA spiked in. Subset specified: FACS-sorted CD8+CD4-CCR7+CD45RA+ naive T cells. The genes are TRBV19 and TRBJ1-2; maybe TRBD1 (6 bases). The chain's CDR3 is CASSPGTPYGYTF. The CDR3 DNA reads TGTGCCAGTAGTCCCGGGACACCGTATGGCTACACCTTC.